This passage covers 15 T cell receptor beta chains from one sample sequenced in a study of blood T cell repertoires in COVID-19. Clones were sequenced by immunoSEQ multiplex PCR, and TCRdb holds only the in-frame ones, with some missing. The table includes 250,000 to 350,000 clones, 70% to 90% detected once. The sequenced sample consisted of peripheral blood. The receptors shown here come from a woman in her fifties or sixties who had recovered from COVID-19.

The V call is TRBV7-2, the J call TRBJ1-3, with D uncertain. The CDR3 has 16 residues. Germline assignment: CDR1 SGHTA and CDR2 FQGNSA. V was trimmed by 5 bases and J by 0 bases, leaving 14 bases between them. CDR3 sequence: CASSPPRSYSGNTIYF. DNA of the CDR3: TGTGCCAGCAGCCCGCCCCGTTCCTACTCTGGAAACACCATATATTTT. Full variable domain (remainder filled in from reference TRBV7-2 and TRBJ1-3): GAGVSQSPSNKVTEKGKDVELRCDPISGHTALYWYRQSLGQGLEFLIYFQGNSAPDKSGLPSDRFSAERTGGSVSTLTIQRTQQEDSAVYLCASSPPRSYSGNTIYFGEGSWLTVV.

This chain uses TRBV7-6 with TRBJ1-6, with 8 bases aligning to TRBD1. J gave up 8 bases and V 6 bases, and 15 bases lay outside the gene matches. The CDR3 spans 17 residues. Per the germline V gene, CDR1 is SGHVS and CDR2 is FNYEAQ. CDR3 loop: CASSPTDRDGGDSPLHF. The CDR3 DNA is TGTGCCAGCAGTCCGACGGACAGGGACGGGGGAGATTCACCCCTCCACTTT.

V is TRBV15 and J is TRBJ2-7; D is perhaps TRBD1 (6 bases). The length of the CDR3 is 17 residues. V was cut by 0 bases and J by 3 bases, with 18 bases left in between. Germline V lookup: CDR1 LNHNV, CDR2 YYDKDF (reference sequence). CDR3 amino acids: CATSRDFGYRAYYEQYF. CDR3 nucleotides: TGTGCCACCAGCAGAGATTTTGGGTACAGGGCTTACTACGAGCAGTACTTC.

V gene TRBV18 combines with J gene TRBJ2-1; the match to TRBD2 covers 9 bases. Trimming at V came to 3 bases and at J to 7 bases, leaving 10 bases not matched to a gene. Germline assignment: CDR1 KGHSH and CDR2 LQKENI. The CDR3 totals 16 residues. The CDR3 loop reads CASSPKLAGVGNEQFF. The CDR3 DNA is TGTGCCAGCTCACCGAAGTTAGCGGGAGTTGGGAATGAGCAGTTCTTC.

The rearrangement links TRBV25-1 to TRBJ2-7; TRBD1 aligns across 7 bases. The V segment lost 7 bases and the J segment 2 bases; nucleotides outside the gene matches: 5. Germline values: CDR1 MGHDK, CDR2 SYGVNS. CDR3 length: 13 residues. The CDR3 region has the DNA TGTGCCAGCAAGGGGGCTGGACCCTACGAGCAGTACTTC. Protein: CASKGAGPYEQYF.

A word on this clone: This likely reflects a read error, since a far larger clone is one base away. The chain has TRBV7-2 and TRBJ2-1; D remains unclear. Germline assignment: CDR1 SGHTA and CDR2 FQGNSA. The CDR3 has 12 residues. V dropped 2 bases and J dropped 4 bases, with 3 bases sitting between them. The CDR3 sequence: CASSLQYNEQFF. CDR3 DNA sequence: TGTGCCAGCAGCTTACAGTACAATGAGCAGTTCTTC. The variable domain in full, completed from reference TRBV7-2 and TRBJ2-1, reads GAGVSQSPSNKVTEKGKDVELRCDPISGHTALYWYRQSLGQGLEFLIYFQGNSAPDKSGLPSDRFSAERTGGSVSTLTIQRTQQEDSAVYLCASSLQYNEQFFGPGTRLTVL.

The gene calls are TRBV5-1 and TRBJ1-1; D remains ambiguous. CDR1 SGHRS and CDR2 YFSETQ come from the germline V gene. The V end lost 4 bases, the J end lost 0 bases, and 10 bases lay between the germline ends. The CDR3 is 14 amino acids. CDR3 region: CASSPVTMNTEAFF. In nucleotides, the CDR3 is TGCGCCAGCAGCCCGGTGACAATGAACACTGAAGCTTTCTTT.

The V call is TRBV4-3, the J call TRBJ2-1; tentatively, D is TRBD2 (6 bases). The CDR3 contains 13 residues. V was pared by 1 base and J by 10 bases, with 11 bases between. The V gene's germline CDR1 is LGHNA and CDR2 YSLEER. The CDR3 spells CASSQVASVEQFF. The DNA of the CDR3 is TGCGCCAGCAGCCAAGTTGCTAGCGTCGAGCAGTTCTTC.

The chain carries TRBV5-6 and TRBJ2-3; 10 positions agree with TRBD1. The CDR3 runs 15 residues. The ends lost 2 bases at V and 3 bases at J; junction bases unmatched: 3. In germline, CDR1 is SGHDT, CDR2 YYEEEE. Here the CDR3 reads CASSLGTGVTDTQYF. The CDR3 DNA follows: TGTGCCAGCAGCTTAGGGACAGGGGTAACAGATACGCAGTATTTT. Together with reference TRBV5-6 and TRBJ2-3, the CDR3 gives the full variable domain: DAGVTQSPTHLIKTRGQQVTLRCSPKSGHDTVSWYQQALGQGPQFIFQYYEEEERQRGNFPDRFSGHQFPNYSSELNVNALLLGDSALYLCASSLGTGVTDTQYFGPGTRLTVL.

The chain carries TRBV25-1 and TRBJ2-1; maybe TRBD1 (6 bases). Germline lookup yields CDR1 MGHDK and CDR2 SYGVNS. CDR3 length: 15 residues. The V end lost 3 bases, the J end lost 7 bases, and 16 bases lay between the germline ends. The CDR3 nucleotides are TGTGCCAGCAGTGAGAGGTCAGGGGCTAAGAATGAGCAGTTCTTC. Its translation: CASSERSGAKNEQFF.

This clone was detected once. The chain couples TRBV19 to TRBJ1-4; 11 positions match TRBD1. This CDR3 is 14 amino acids long. V trimming: 5 bases; J trimming: 8 bases; junction bases outside the gene matches: 4. Germline CDR1 reads LNHDA; CDR2 reads SQIVND (reference sequence). The CDR3 nucleotides read TGTGCCAGTAGTGGAGGGACAGGGGGAGAAAAACTGTTTTTT. It yields the protein CASSGGTGGEKLFF.

The chain links TRBV7-6 to TRBJ1-2; possibly TRBD1 for D (6 bases). V lost 4 bases and J 4 bases, leaving 16 bases between the germline ends. The germline V gene encodes CDR1 SGHVS and CDR2 FNYEAQ. This CDR3 region has 15 residues. CDR3 region: CASSSRGGLRYGYTF. The DNA for the CDR3 is TGTGCCAGCAGCTCGAGGGGGGGACTGCGCTATGGCTACACCTTC. The entire variable domain, with the rest obtained from reference TRBV7-6 and TRBJ1-2, is as follows: GAGVSQSPRYKVTKRGQDVALRCDPISGHVSLYWYRQALGQGPEFLTYFNYEAQQDKSGLPNDRFSAERPEGSISTLTIQRTEQRDSAMYRCASSSRGGLRYGYTFGSGTRLTVV.

This clone was seen more than once but under ten times. The chain is built from TRBV28 and TRBJ2-7, with 8 positions matching TRBD2. The CDR3 covers 15 residues. Germline CDR1 reads MDHEN; CDR2 reads SYDVKM. V lost 7 bases and J lost 6; bases outside the gene matches: 14. This CDR3 is CASKNYGRASLEQYF. As DNA, the CDR3 is TGTGCCAGCAAGAATTACGGGAGGGCCTCCCTCGAGCAGTACTTC.

This sequence joins TRBV5-1 and TRBJ1-1, with D tentatively TRBD1 (6 bases). The germline V and J ends were trimmed by 4 bases and 4 bases, with 14 bases remaining between them. The CDR3 spans 14 residues. CDR1 and CDR2 (germline): SGHRS, YFSETQ. The CDR3 nucleotides read TGCGCCAGCAGCCGGCTGACAGGCGGCACTGAAGCTTTCTTT. Translation gives CASSRLTGGTEAFF.

The chain links TRBV15 to TRBJ1-2; D is unresolved. Trimming took 0 bases from V and 1 from J, leaving 6 bases between them. Germline CDR1 reads LNHNV; CDR2 reads YYDKDF (reference sequence). The CDR3 loop spans 14 amino acids. CDR3 in DNA: TGTGCCACCAGCAGAGATATAGATAACTATGGCTACACCTTC. Translating it yields CATSRDIDNYGYTF.